This record concerns one T cell receptor (beta chain) sequence. The antigen is not known. Peptide-pool stimulation followed by sequencing identified expanded antigen-specific CD4+ clonotypes in the ViraFEST assay. Following culture for ten to eleven days, CD4+ T cells were isolated. The person acquired a PCR-confirmed SARS-CoV-2 infection between March and December 2020. Negative control culture was done with an HIV-1 Nef peptide pool. This entry comes from a study of vaccination effects on CD4 cells after COVID-19. In germline, CDR1 is MNHNY, CDR2 SVGAGI (reference sequence). The CDR3 consists of 14 residues. Trimming took 5 bases from V and 6 from J, leaving 14 bases between them. Data came from immunoSEQ multiplex PCR; TCRdb stores just in-frame clones and leaves some out. The table lists roughly 73,000 clones, roughly two thirds of them singletons, with 5% to 6% in the top ten.

The specimen comprised CD4+ T cells from PBMCs cultured with HIV peptides, sampled before COVID-19 vaccination. Noted subset: HIV-1 Nef peptide pool negative control/reference culture. The sequence came from a human donor who had a prior SARS-CoV-2 infection. V gene TRBV6-6 combines with J gene TRBJ2-4; D may match TRBD1 or TRBD2 (5 bases each). The DNA of the CDR3 is TGTGCCAGCAGTGGGGGAGTCTGGGGAAACATTCAGTACTTC. The encoded protein is CASSGGVWGNIQYF.